This is a list of T cell receptor beta chains from one sample in a study of T-cell memory formation after mild COVID-19. MiXCR, run by TCRdb on the 5' RACE reads, gives a single entry per CDR3 protein. Among 550,000 to 700,000 distinct CDR3 sequences listed, approximately 18% were seen once. Sequences were obtained from PBMCs or a T cell subset sorted from them (not recorded which). The receptor source for this set is an adult woman who had mild COVID-19 (a few samples of this study predate the infection). Cell type and time point are not known. CDR3s include the opening cysteine and the closing phenylalanine or tryptophan. A D gene is named only where the DNA matches it firmly. Expanded clones get a size class; other rows say once, few or many, or leave the size out.

J: TRBJ2-3; V: TRBV20-1; D: TRBD1; size: few; DNA: TGCAGTGCTAGAGTACAGGGGGGCATTGTTACAGATACGCAGTATTTT; CDR3: CSARVQGGIVTDTQYF
J: TRBJ2-3; V: TRBV12-3/TRBV12-4; D: TRBD2; size: few; DNA: TGTGCCAGCAGTTTTGCGGGAGCCGTGGGAGATACGCAGTATTTT; CDR3: CASSFAGAVGDTQYF
J: TRBJ2-3; V: TRBV7-3; D: .; size: .; DNA: TGTGCCAGCAGGGCCGGGGGACCAAGCACAGATACGCAGTATTTT; CDR3: CASRAGGPSTDTQYF
J: TRBJ2-5; V: TRBV20-1; D: TRBD2; size: few; DNA: TGCAGTGCCCCGAGTGGTGTGATAGCGGGAGTTGAGACCCAGTACTTC; CDR3: CSAPSGVIAGVETQYF
J: TRBJ1-2; V: TRBV4-1; D: .; size: many; DNA: TGCGCCAGCAGCCAAGATAGGGGGTCGCCCTATGGCTACACCTTC; CDR3: CASSQDRGSPYGYTF
J: TRBJ1-5; V: TRBV2; D: .; size: .; DNA: TGTCTAAGGCCCAATAGAGGGATTAATCAGCCCCAGCATTTT; CDR3: CLRPNRGINQPQHF
J: TRBJ2-5; V: TRBV20-1; D: TRBD2; size: few; DNA: TGCAGTGCTAGAGATCGCCTAGCGGGACGAGAGACCCAGTACTTC; CDR3: CSARDRLAGRETQYF
J: TRBJ2-3; V: TRBV7-2; D: .; size: .; DNA: TGTGCCAGCAGCTTACAGGTTAGCACAGATACGCAGTATTTT; CDR3: CASSLQVSTDTQYF
J: TRBJ2-1; V: TRBV29-1; D: .; size: .; DNA: TGCAGCGTTGAAGGGTCCAATGAGCAGTTCTTC; CDR3: CSVEGSNEQFF
J: TRBJ2-7; V: TRBV9; D: TRBD1; size: few; DNA: TGTGCCAGCAGCGTTTCGGGGACAGATACCTACGAGCAGTACTTC; CDR3: CASSVSGTDTYEQYF
J: TRBJ2-7; V: TRBV3-1; D: TRBD2; size: few; DNA: TGTGCCAGCAGCCCAGGCGGGACTAGCTTCTACGAGCAGTACTTC; CDR3: CASSPGGTSFYEQYF
J: TRBJ2-3; V: TRBV3-1; D: .; size: .; DNA: TGTGCCAGCAGCCAAGGGACAACGGGAGAACTTCTCACGCAGTATTTT; CDR3: CASSQGTTGELLTQYF
J: TRBJ2-7; V: TRBV11-2; D: .; size: .; DNA: TGTGCCAGCAGCTTAGAATCCGGGGCCGAGCAGTACTTC; CDR3: CASSLESGAEQYF
J: TRBJ1-1; V: TRBV6-5; D: .; size: .; DNA: TGTGCCAGCTTGGGATTTATAGGCACTGAAGCTTTCTTT; CDR3: CASLGFIGTEAFF
J: TRBJ1-2; V: TRBV30; D: .; size: few; DNA: TGTGCCTGGAGTGCAAACCCGGGCCGTGACTATGGCTACACCTTC; CDR3: CAWSANPGRDYGYTF
J: TRBJ2-1; V: TRBV10-3; D: .; size: few; DNA: TGTGCCATCGGGGGGGACAGCAATGAGCAGTTCTTC; CDR3: CAIGGDSNEQFF
J: TRBJ1-5; V: TRBV4-1; D: .; size: few; DNA: TGCGCCAGCAGCCAAGCGAGGGGCCTTAATCAGCCCCAGCATTTT; CDR3: CASSQARGLNQPQHF
J: TRBJ2-7; V: TRBV4-1; D: .; size: .; DNA: TGCGCCAGCAGCCGTCCGGGGAGCTCCTACGAGCAGTACTTC; CDR3: CASSRPGSSYEQYF
J: TRBJ2-7; V: TRBV11-2; D: TRBD1; size: few; DNA: TGTGCCAGCAGCTTAGAGGGGCCGGGGACAGGGGCGGGCGAGCAGTACTTC; CDR3: CASSLEGPGTGAGEQYF
J: TRBJ1-2; V: TRBV27; D: TRBD1; size: few; DNA: TGTGCCAGCAGTTCCCATGGACAGGGGGCGAATGGCTACACCTTC; CDR3: CASSSHGQGANGYTF
J: TRBJ2-1; V: TRBV7-8; D: TRBD1; size: few; DNA: TGTGCCAGCAGCTCCCGTGCTGGGACAGTGGACAATGAGCAGTTCTTC; CDR3: CASSSRAGTVDNEQFF
J: TRBJ2-1; V: TRBV5-1; D: TRBD2; size: .; DNA: TGCGCCAGCAGCTTTCTAGCGGGAGCAGGGGCCAATGAGCAGTTCTTC; CDR3: CASSFLAGAGANEQFF
J: TRBJ1-1; V: TRBV4-1; D: TRBD1; size: few; DNA: TGCGCCAGCAGCCAAGCCCCCGGGACAGGGGGGAACACTGAAGCTTTCTTT; CDR3: CASSQAPGTGGNTEAFF
J: TRBJ2-7; V: TRBV5-1; D: TRBD2; size: .; DNA: TGCGCCAGCAGCTGGGGACTAGCACCCTCCTACGAGCAGTACTTC; CDR3: CASSWGLAPSYEQYF
J: TRBJ2-1; V: TRBV3-1; D: TRBD2; size: .; DNA: TGTGCCAGCAGCCAAGAAGGAACTAGCGGGAGGAGTGAGCAGTTCTTC; CDR3: CASSQEGTSGRSEQFF
J: TRBJ2-6; V: TRBV7-6; D: .; size: .; DNA: TGTGCCAGCAGCTTTGGGCTAGCAGGCTCTGGGGCCAACGTCCTGACTTTC; CDR3: CASSFGLAGSGANVLTF
J: TRBJ1-1; V: TRBV19; D: .; size: .; DNA: TGTGCCAGTAGTATAGAAGGTTGGAACACTGAAGCTTTCTTT; CDR3: CASSIEGWNTEAFF
J: TRBJ1-2; V: TRBV3-1; D: TRBD1; size: .; DNA: TGTGCCAGCAGCCAAGCCCGGTCCACAGGGGCAGCAACCTATGGCTACACCTTC; CDR3: CASSQARSTGAATYGYTF
J: TRBJ2-7; V: TRBV5-1; D: .; size: few; DNA: TGCGCCAGCAGCTTATCGGGACACTTGGGGCAGTACTTC; CDR3: CASSLSGHLGQYF
J: TRBJ2-7; V: TRBV12-3/TRBV12-4; D: TRBD2; size: few; DNA: TGTGCCAGCCGGCTAGCGGGATCGGGGGAGCAGTACTTC; CDR3: CASRLAGSGEQYF
J: TRBJ1-2; V: TRBV7-9; D: .; size: .; DNA: TGTGCCAGCACCGAACTTGATAACTATGGCTACACCTTC; CDR3: CASTELDNYGYTF
J: TRBJ2-3; V: TRBV5-1; D: TRBD2; size: once; DNA: TGCGCCAGCAGCCTGACCCGGACTAGCGGGGGGGCCAGGGCAGATACGCAGTATTTT; CDR3: CASSLTRTSGGARADTQYF
J: TRBJ2-5; V: TRBV4-3; D: .; size: many; DNA: TGTGCCAGCAGCCAAGGACTACAAGAGACCCAGTACTTC; CDR3: CASSQGLQETQYF
J: TRBJ2-1; V: TRBV7-3; D: .; size: .; DNA: TGTGCCGGCAGCTTGGGGACTCAAGACGAGCAGTTCTTC; CDR3: CAGSLGTQDEQFF
J: TRBJ2-1; V: TRBV5-1; D: .; size: many; DNA: TGCGCCAGCAGCTTTGGTAACAGTTACAATGAGCAGTTCTTC; CDR3: CASSFGNSYNEQFF
J: TRBJ2-2; V: TRBV11-2; D: .; size: few; DNA: TGTGCCAGCAGCAGATCAGGGACGGTGCTGAACACCGGGGAGCTGTTTTTT; CDR3: CASSRSGTVLNTGELFF
J: TRBJ1-5; V: TRBV28; D: .; size: few; DNA: TGTGCCAGCAGGGATGCCAATCAGCCCCAGCATTTT; CDR3: CASRDANQPQHF
J: TRBJ2-4; V: TRBV12-3/TRBV12-4; D: .; size: few; DNA: TGTGCCAGCAGTGAGACAGTTTCTTTAGCCAAAAACATTCAGTACTTC; CDR3: CASSETVSLAKNIQYF
J: TRBJ2-1; V: TRBV7-2; D: TRBD1; size: many; DNA: TGTGCCAGCAGCTTAGGACAGGGTCGGAATGAGCAGTTCTTC; CDR3: CASSLGQGRNEQFF
J: TRBJ2-2; V: TRBV29-1; D: .; size: .; DNA: TGCAGCGTTGAACGACCAGGGGTCACCGGGGAGCTGTTTTTT; CDR3: CSVERPGVTGELFF
J: TRBJ1-1; V: TRBV29-1; D: .; size: .; DNA: TGCAGCGTTGTCGTCCAGGCCAAGAACACTGAAGCTTTCTTT; CDR3: CSVVVQAKNTEAFF
J: TRBJ1-1; V: TRBV30; D: TRBD1; size: .; DNA: TGTGCCTGGGGACAGGGAGTTGAAGCTTTCTTT; CDR3: CAWGQGVEAFF
J: TRBJ2-2; V: TRBV28; D: .; size: .; DNA: TGTGCCAGCAGTTTGCCGAACACCGGGGAGCTGTTTTTT; CDR3: CASSLPNTGELFF
J: TRBJ1-1; V: TRBV7-3; D: .; size: .; DNA: TGTGCCAGCAGCTCAGGAGGGGACACTGAAGCTTTCTTT; CDR3: CASSSGGDTEAFF
J: TRBJ2-7; V: TRBV20-1; D: .; size: few; DNA: TGCAGTGCTAGAATGGGGGCCCCTCCCTACGAGCAGTACTTC; CDR3: CSARMGAPPYEQYF
J: TRBJ2-3; V: TRBV6-5; D: .; size: many; DNA: TGTGCCAGCAGTCGGCTAGATACGCAGTATTTT; CDR3: CASSRLDTQYF
J: TRBJ2-1; V: TRBV6-2/TRBV6-3; D: .; size: .; DNA: TGTGCCAGCAGTTATGGGACGGCCTCCTACAATGAGCAGTTCTTC; CDR3: CASSYGTASYNEQFF
J: TRBJ2-1; V: TRBV4-1; D: TRBD2; size: few; DNA: TGCGCCAGCAGCCCCACTAGCGGGGGGGTGTACAATGAGCAGTTCTTC; CDR3: CASSPTSGGVYNEQFF
J: TRBJ1-3; V: TRBV5-1; D: .; size: .; DNA: TGCGCCAGCAGCCTACTACCGACAGGCTCTGGAAACACCATATATTTT; CDR3: CASSLLPTGSGNTIYF
J: TRBJ2-5; V: TRBV9; D: TRBD2; size: .; DNA: TGTGCCAGCAGTCCGCGGGCTAGCGGGAGGGGTCAAGAGACCCAGTACTTC; CDR3: CASSPRASGRGQETQYF
J: TRBJ1-1; V: TRBV12-3/TRBV12-4; D: .; size: few; DNA: TGTGCCAGCAGTTTAGGGGAGGTAAACACTGAAGCTTTCTTT; CDR3: CASSLGEVNTEAFF
J: TRBJ1-1; V: TRBV19; D: TRBD1; size: once; DNA: TGTGCCAGTAGTATATGGGACAGACAAACTGAAGCTTTCTTT; CDR3: CASSIWDRQTEAFF
J: TRBJ1-1; V: TRBV6-4; D: TRBD1; size: .; DNA: TGTGCCAGCAGACAAACGGACAGGGGGCTGACGGACACTGAAGCTTTCTTT; CDR3: CASRQTDRGLTDTEAFF
J: TRBJ2-5; V: TRBV12-3/TRBV12-4; D: .; size: few; DNA: TGTGCCAGCAGTTTAATCGGGCGTCCAACTGCGTCCGTCGACAGACCCCAAGAGACCCAGTACTTC; CDR3: CASSLIGRPTASVDRPQETQYF
J: TRBJ2-2; V: TRBV13; D: .; size: few; DNA: TGTGCCAGCAGCCCTAGAGGGGTCTTACCCGGGGAGCTGTTTTTT; CDR3: CASSPRGVLPGELFF
J: TRBJ1-5; V: TRBV15; D: TRBD1; size: .; DNA: TGTGCCACCACCTCTGACAGGGGGTTCAATCAGCCCCAGCATTTT; CDR3: CATTSDRGFNQPQHF
J: TRBJ2-1; V: TRBV5-1; D: TRBD2; size: many; DNA: TGCGCCAGCAGCTTGGGAGCGGGATCCTACAATGAGCAGTTCTTC; CDR3: CASSLGAGSYNEQFF
J: TRBJ1-2; V: TRBV7-2; D: .; size: .; DNA: TGTGCCAGCAGCGGACTTTTTGGCAGCCCAGACTATGGCTACACCTTC; CDR3: CASSGLFGSPDYGYTF
J: TRBJ1-5; V: TRBV12-3/TRBV12-4; D: .; size: .; DNA: TGTGCCAGCAGTTTGAGTTCGTGGAGTCAGCCCCAGCATTTT; CDR3: CASSLSSWSQPQHF